This TCR beta chain originates from a study of glioma-infiltrating T cells. Whole-study results and caveats: Above-expected tissue-blood divergence occurred in all gliomas, most in low-grade ones. Only very few CDR3 sequences appeared in both tissue and blood.

Using RNA template, CDR3s of TCR alpha and beta were amplified with iRepertoire arm-PCR. Each CDR3 protein is one row after TCRdb ran MiXCR on the multiplex PCR reads. The table has about 5,800 distinct CDR3 sequences, 28% seen once. This clonotype has ten or more counts. What it binds is unknown. In germline, CDR1 is SQVTM, CDR2 ANQGSEA. The CDR3 spans 15 residues. Germline trimming cut 7 bases from V and 8 bases from J; bases unmatched to any gene: 16. This TCR derives from a human donor with low-grade glioma or glioblastoma, undergoing nonglioma brain surgery, or in good health (not recorded which). The V call is TRBV29-1, the J call TRBJ2-3; 9 bases are shared with TRBD2. Source material: glioma tissue, nonneoplastic brain tissue, or PBMCs (not recorded which). The CDR3 protein is CSGGTGTSSAGTQYF. CDR3 sequence (DNA): TGCAGCGGGGGGACCGGGACTAGCTCCGCGGGTACGCAGTATTTT.